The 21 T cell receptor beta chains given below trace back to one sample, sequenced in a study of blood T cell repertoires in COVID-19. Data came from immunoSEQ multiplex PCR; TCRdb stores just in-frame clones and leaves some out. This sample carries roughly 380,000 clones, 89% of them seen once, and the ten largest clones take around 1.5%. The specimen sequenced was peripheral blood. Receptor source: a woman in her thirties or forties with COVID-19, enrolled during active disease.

The CDR3: CASSPPGGRDTEAFF. The DNA of the CDR3 is TGTGCCAGCTCACCTCCGGGGGGCCGGGACACTGAAGCTTTCTTT. The V gene is TRBV18, the J gene TRBJ1-1; D may be TRBD1 (6 bases). Germline-derived CDR1 and CDR2 are KGHSH and LQKENI. This CDR3 comprises 15 residues. V lost 3 bases to trimming and J lost 3 bases, with 14 bases between them.

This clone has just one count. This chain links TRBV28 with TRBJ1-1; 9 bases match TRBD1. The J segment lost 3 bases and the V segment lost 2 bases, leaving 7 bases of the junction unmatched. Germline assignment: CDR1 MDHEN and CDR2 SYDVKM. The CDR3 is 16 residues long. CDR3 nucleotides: TGTGCCAGCAGTTTAGGCGGGACAGGGAGCTACACTGAAGCTTTCTTT. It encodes CASSLGGTGSYTEAFF. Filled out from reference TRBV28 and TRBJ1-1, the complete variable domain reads DVKVTQSSRYLVKRTGEKVFLECVQDMDHENMFWYRQDPGLGLRLIYFSYDVKMKEKGDIPEGYSVSREKKERFSLILESASTNQTSMYLCASSLGGTGSYTEAFFGQGTRLTVV.

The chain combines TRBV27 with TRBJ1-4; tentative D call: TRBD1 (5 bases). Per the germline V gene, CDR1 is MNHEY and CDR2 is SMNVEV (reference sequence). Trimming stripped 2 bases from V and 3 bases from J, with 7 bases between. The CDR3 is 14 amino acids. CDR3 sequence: CASSLIGANEKLFF. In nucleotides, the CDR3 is TGTGCCAGCAGTTTAATAGGGGCTAATGAAAAACTGTTTTTT.

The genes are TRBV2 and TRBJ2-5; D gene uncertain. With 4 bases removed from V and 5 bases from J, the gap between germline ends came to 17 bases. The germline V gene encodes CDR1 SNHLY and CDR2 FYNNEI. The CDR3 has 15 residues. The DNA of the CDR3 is TGTGCCAGCAGTGCATCGAGTCGGTCGGGTGAGACCCAGTACTTC. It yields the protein CASSASSRSGETQYF.

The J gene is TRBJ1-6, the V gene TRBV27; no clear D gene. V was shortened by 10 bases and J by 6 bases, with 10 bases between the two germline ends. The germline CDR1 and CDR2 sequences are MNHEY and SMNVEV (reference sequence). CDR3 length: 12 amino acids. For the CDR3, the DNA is TGTGCCACCGGACTGACTAATTCACCCCTCCACTTT. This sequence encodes CATGLTNSPLHF.

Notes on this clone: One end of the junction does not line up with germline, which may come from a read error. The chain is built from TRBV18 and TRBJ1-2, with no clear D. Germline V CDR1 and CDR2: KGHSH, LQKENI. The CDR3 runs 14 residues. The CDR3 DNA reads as TGTGCCAGCTCTGGGCGTGGGCCTAATTATGGCTACACCTTC. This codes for CASSGRGPNYGYTF.

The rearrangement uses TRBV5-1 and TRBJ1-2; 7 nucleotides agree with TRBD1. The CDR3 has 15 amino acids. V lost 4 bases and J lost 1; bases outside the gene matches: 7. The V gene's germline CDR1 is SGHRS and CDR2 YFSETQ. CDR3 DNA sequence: TGCGCCAGCAGCCTAGGGGGACAGTTTAACTATGGCTACACCTTC. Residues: CASSLGGQFNYGYTF.

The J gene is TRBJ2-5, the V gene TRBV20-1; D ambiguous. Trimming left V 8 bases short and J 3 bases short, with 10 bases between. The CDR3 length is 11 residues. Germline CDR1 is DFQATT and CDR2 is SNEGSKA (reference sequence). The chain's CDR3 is CSTRREETQYF. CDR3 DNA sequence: TGCAGTACGCGACGGGAAGAGACCCAGTACTTC.

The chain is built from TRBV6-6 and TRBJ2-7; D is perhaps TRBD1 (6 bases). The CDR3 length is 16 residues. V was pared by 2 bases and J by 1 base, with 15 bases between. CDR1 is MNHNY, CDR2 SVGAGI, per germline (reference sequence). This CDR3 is CASSYGSQGISYEQYF. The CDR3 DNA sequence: TGTGCCAGCAGTTACGGGTCCCAGGGGATTTCCTACGAGCAGTACTTC.

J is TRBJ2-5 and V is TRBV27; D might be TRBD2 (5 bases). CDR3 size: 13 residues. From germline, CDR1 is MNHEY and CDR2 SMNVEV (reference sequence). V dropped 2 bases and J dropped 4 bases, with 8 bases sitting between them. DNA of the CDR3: TGTGCCAGCAGTTTAGGCGGGTCAGAGACCCAGTACTTC. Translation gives CASSLGGSETQYF.

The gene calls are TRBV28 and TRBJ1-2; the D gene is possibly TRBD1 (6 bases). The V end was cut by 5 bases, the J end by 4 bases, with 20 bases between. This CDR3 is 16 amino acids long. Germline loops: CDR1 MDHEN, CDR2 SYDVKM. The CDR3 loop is CASSPNPGGAVYGYTF. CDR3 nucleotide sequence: TGTGCCAGCAGTCCCAACCCCGGGGGGGCGGTCTATGGCTACACCTTC.

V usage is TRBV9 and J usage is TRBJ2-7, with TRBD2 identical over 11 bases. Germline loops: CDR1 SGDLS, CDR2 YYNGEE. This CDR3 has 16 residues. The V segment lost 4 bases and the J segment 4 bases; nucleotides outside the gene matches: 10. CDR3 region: CASSSHGTSGIYEQYF. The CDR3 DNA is TGTGCCAGCAGCTCCCATGGGACTAGCGGCATTTACGAGCAGTACTTC.

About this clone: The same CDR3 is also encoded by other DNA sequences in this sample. CDR3 loop: CASRASSGNTIYF. The CDR3 bases are TGTGCCAGCCGAGCAAGCTCTGGAAACACCATATATTTT. The rearrangement uses TRBV28 and TRBJ1-3; D is unclear. The CDR3 has 13 residues. Trimming cost V 8 bases and J 0 bases, with 8 bases left between them. The germline gives CDR1 MDHEN, CDR2 SYDVKM.

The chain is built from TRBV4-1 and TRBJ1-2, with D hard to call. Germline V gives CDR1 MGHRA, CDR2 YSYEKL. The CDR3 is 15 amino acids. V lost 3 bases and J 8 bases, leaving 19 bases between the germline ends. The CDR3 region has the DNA TGCGCCAGCAGCCATCCGGCGGAGGGTTTTACGGGCTACACCTTC. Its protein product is CASSHPAEGFTGYTF.

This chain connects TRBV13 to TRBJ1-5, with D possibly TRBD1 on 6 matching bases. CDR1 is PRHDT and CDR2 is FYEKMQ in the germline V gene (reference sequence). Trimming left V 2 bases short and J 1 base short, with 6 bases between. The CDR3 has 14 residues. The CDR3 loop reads CASSLQGSNQPQHF. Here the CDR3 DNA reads TGTGCCAGCAGCTTACAGGGGAGCAATCAGCCCCAGCATTTT.

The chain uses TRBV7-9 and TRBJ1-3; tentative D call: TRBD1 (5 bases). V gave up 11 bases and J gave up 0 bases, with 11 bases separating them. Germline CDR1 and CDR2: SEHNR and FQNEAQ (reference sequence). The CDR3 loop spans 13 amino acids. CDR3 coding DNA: TGTGCCGGAGGGGTTAGCTCTGGAAACACCATATATTTT. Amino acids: CAGGVSSGNTIYF.

CDR3 residues: CASARAGTEDTIYF. CDR3 in DNA: TGTGCCAGCGCTAGAGCGGGGACGGAGGACACCATATATTTT. V and J are TRBV9 and TRBJ1-3; D may be TRBD1 (5 bases). V was cut by 7 bases and J by 8 bases, with 19 bases left in between. The CDR3 has 14 residues. CDR1 and CDR2 (germline): SGDLS, YYNGEE.

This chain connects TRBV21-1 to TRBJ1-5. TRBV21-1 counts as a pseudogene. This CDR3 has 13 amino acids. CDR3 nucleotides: TGTGCCAGCAGCAAATCGTCCCGTCAGCCCCAGCATTTT. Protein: CASSKSSRQPQHF.

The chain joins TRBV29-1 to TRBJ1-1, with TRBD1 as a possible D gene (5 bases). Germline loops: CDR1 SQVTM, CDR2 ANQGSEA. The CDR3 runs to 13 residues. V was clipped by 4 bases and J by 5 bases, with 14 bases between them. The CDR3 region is CSVGNQGSTEAFF. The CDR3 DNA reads TGCAGCGTTGGAAACCAGGGAAGTACTGAAGCTTTCTTT.

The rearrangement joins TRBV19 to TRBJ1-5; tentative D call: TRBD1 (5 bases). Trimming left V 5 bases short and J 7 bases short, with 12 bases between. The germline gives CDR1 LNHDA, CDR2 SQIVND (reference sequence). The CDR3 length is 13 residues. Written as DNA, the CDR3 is TGTGCCAGTAGTGGCACAGGCCGGCAGCCCCAGCATTTT. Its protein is CASSGTGRQPQHF.

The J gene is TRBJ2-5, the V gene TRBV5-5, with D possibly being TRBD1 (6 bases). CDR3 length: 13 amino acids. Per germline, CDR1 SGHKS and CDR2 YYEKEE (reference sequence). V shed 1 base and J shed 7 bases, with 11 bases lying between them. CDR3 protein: CASSLPGASTQYF. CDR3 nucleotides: TGTGCCAGCAGCTTGCCAGGGGCATCGACCCAGTACTTC.